The 31 T cell receptor beta chains given below trace back to one sample, sequenced in a study of cytomegalovirus exposure and HLA in healthy donors. Generated by immunoSEQ multiplex PCR, the TCRdb table keeps only in-frame clones and is missing some. Of about 140,000 clones listed, 87% are singletons. Sequenced material: PBMCs. The source is a man aged 18 to 29 in good health and CMV-seropositive.

The chain recombines TRBV5-5 with TRBJ1-1, with TRBD1 matching over 8 bases. The CDR3 contains 15 residues. The germline gives CDR1 SGHKS, CDR2 YYEKEE (reference sequence). After removal of 4 bases from V and 4 bases from J, the junction contained 9 bases not matched to a gene. Here the CDR3 reads CASSRDRLFGTEAFF. The DNA of the CDR3 is TGTGCCAGCAGCCGGGACAGGTTATTTGGCACTGAAGCTTTCTTT.

The chain is built from TRBV29-1 and TRBJ2-1; D call uncertain. The CDR3 loop spans 12 amino acids. Germline V CDR1 and CDR2: SQVTM, ANQGSEA. V dropped 2 bases and J dropped 9 bases, with 11 bases sitting between them. CDR3 region: CSVEKTVAEQFF. As DNA, the CDR3 is TGCAGCGTTGAAAAAACAGTCGCTGAGCAGTTCTTC.

The CDR3 nucleotides are TGTGCCTGGAGTACGGGGAGCTTAAAGACCCAGTACTTC. Amino acid sequence: CAWSTGSLKTQYF. The chain recombines TRBV30 with TRBJ2-5, with D perhaps TRBD2 (5 bases). The CDR3 totals 13 residues. Germline loops: CDR1 GTSNPN, CDR2 SVGIG (reference sequence). V was clipped by 2 bases and J by 6 bases, with 13 bases between them.

The chain has TRBV18 and TRBJ2-7, with TRBD1 as a possible D gene (5 bases). Germline lookup yields CDR1 KGHSH and CDR2 LQKENI. V was shortened by 0 bases and J by 0 bases, with 9 bases between the two germline ends. The CDR3 runs 15 residues. CDR3 bases: TGTGCCAGCTCACCACCGACAGTCAACTCCTACGAGCAGTACTTC. Translated, it gives CASSPPTVNSYEQYF.

The chain couples TRBV18 to TRBJ2-2; maybe TRBD1 (5 bases). Trimming took 1 base from V and 5 from J, leaving 11 bases between them. The CDR3 contains 15 residues. Germline CDR1 reads KGHSH; CDR2 reads LQKENI. CDR3 sequence reads: CASSPQGHGTGELFF. The CDR3 DNA follows: TGTGCCAGCTCACCACAGGGGCACGGGACCGGGGAGCTGTTTTTT.

The CDR3 region is CASSPAGARKLFF. The CDR3 DNA reads as TGTGCCAGTAGCCCCGCGGGGGCGAGGAAACTGTTTTTT. The chain is built from TRBV19 and TRBJ1-4, with D maybe TRBD1 (6 bases). V was pared by 6 bases and J by 11 bases, with 16 bases between. Looked up from germline, CDR1 is LNHDA and CDR2 is SQIVND (reference sequence). This CDR3 comprises 13 residues.

The chain uses TRBV10-1 and TRBJ1-5; tentative D call: TRBD1 (5 bases). This CDR3 has 16 amino acids. The germline CDR1 and CDR2 sequences are WNHNN and SYGVQD (reference sequence). V was cut by 2 bases and J by 5 bases, with 16 bases left in between. The CDR3 bases are TGCGCCAGCAGTGAGGATTGGTGGCCAGGGCATCAGCCCCAGCATTTT. The encoded protein is CASSEDWWPGHQPQHF.

The chain joins TRBV18 to TRBJ1-1, with TRBD1 as a possible D gene (6 bases). CDR3 length: 16 residues. CDR1 and CDR2 (germline): KGHSH, LQKENI. V lost 3 bases, J lost 6 bases, and 20 bases lay in between. The CDR3 loop reads CASSPDSQGQHSEAFF. In DNA form, the CDR3 reads TGTGCCAGCTCACCGGATAGCCAGGGACAACACTCTGAAGCTTTCTTT.

There are a few counts of this clone. This chain uses TRBV5-6 with TRBJ2-7; 8 positions agree with TRBD2. The length of the CDR3 is 15 residues. Looked up from germline, CDR1 is SGHDT and CDR2 is YYEEEE. Germline trimming cut 1 base from V and 0 bases from J; bases unmatched to any gene: 3. The CDR3 DNA reads TGTGCCAGCAGCTTGAGACTAGCGATCTCCTACGAGCAGTACTTC. It codes for CASSLRLAISYEQYF.

The chain recombines TRBV19 with TRBJ2-5, with 7 bases lining up with TRBD1. Trimming removed 0 bases from V and 4 bases from J; junction bases left unmatched: 8. Germline V CDR1 and CDR2: LNHDA, SQIVND (reference sequence). The CDR3 sequence is 16 residues long. The DNA for the CDR3 is TGTGCCAGTAGTATAGATCTAGGGGGCGGAATAGAGACCCAGTACTTC. Its protein is CASSIDLGGGIETQYF.

The V and J genes are TRBV7-8 and TRBJ2-2, with 11 bases lining up with TRBD2. From germline, CDR1 is SGHVS and CDR2 FQNEAQ. There are 16 residues in the CDR3. V was pared by 4 bases and J by 4 bases, with 5 bases of the junction left unmatched. The CDR3 protein is CASSSLAGGSTGELFF. The CDR3 bases are TGTGCCAGCAGCTCTCTAGCGGGGGGAAGCACCGGGGAGCTGTTTTTT. Based on the CDR3 plus reference TRBV7-8 and TRBJ2-2, the full variable domain is GAGVSQSPRYKVAKRGQDVALRCDPISGHVSLFWYQQALGQGPEFLTYFQNEAQLDKSGLPSDRFFAERPEGSVSTLKIQRTQQEDSAVYLCASSSLAGGSTGELFFGEGSRLTVL.

This clone was observed a few times. A junction boundary mismatches the germline segment, possibly from a read error. The chain is built from TRBV6-1 and TRBJ1-4; 11 positions agree with TRBD1. Germline CDR1 and CDR2: MNHNS and SASEGT. The CDR3 spans 15 residues. The CDR3 nucleotides are TGTGCCAGCAGGGAAGGGACAGGGGGAAATGAAAAACTGTTTTTT. Protein: CASREGTGGNEKLFF.

The DNA for the CDR3 is TGTGCCAGCAGTGGAGACAGCTCCAACTATGGCTACACCTTC. This translates into CASSGDSSNYGYTF. V gene TRBV2 combines with J gene TRBJ1-2; the D gene is possibly TRBD1 (5 bases). V lost 4 bases to trimming and J lost 2 bases, with 11 bases between them. Germline CDR1 reads SNHLY; CDR2 reads FYNNEI. CDR3 length: 14 amino acids.

V and J are TRBV9 and TRBJ2-3, with TRBD2 as a possible D gene (6 bases). The CDR3 has 15 amino acids. The germline V gene encodes CDR1 SGDLS and CDR2 YYNGEE. V shed 0 bases and J shed 2 bases, with 10 bases lying between them. The CDR3: CASSVAGGVTDTQYF. CDR3 DNA: TGTGCCAGCAGCGTAGCCGGGGGAGTCACAGATACGCAGTATTTT.

The rearrangement links TRBV9 to TRBJ2-3; a possible D gene is TRBD1 (6 bases). Germline loops: CDR1 SGDLS, CDR2 YYNGEE. The CDR3 runs to 15 residues. Trimming took 3 bases from V and 0 from J, leaving 11 bases between them. CDR3 sequence (DNA): TGTGCCAGCAGCGCTCGGACAGTCAGCACAGATACGCAGTATTTT. It is translated as CASSARTVSTDTQYF. Based on the CDR3 plus reference TRBV9 and TRBJ2-3, the full variable domain is DSGVTQTPKHLITATGQRVTLRCSPRSGDLSVYWYQQSLDQGLQFLIQYYNGEERAKGNILERFSAQQFPDLHSELNLSSLELGDSALYFCASSARTVSTDTQYFGPGTRLTVL.

The rearrangement links TRBV5-4 to TRBJ2-1; tentative D call: TRBD1 (5 bases). Germline V gene lookup returns CDR1 SGHNT and CDR2 YYREEE (reference sequence). The CDR3 extends over 15 amino acids. Trimming stripped 0 bases from V and 4 bases from J, with 11 bases between. The CDR3 nucleotides are TGTGCCAGCAGCTTGGAGGGGCCGTCTTACAATGAGCAGTTCTTC. Protein: CASSLEGPSYNEQFF.

The genes are TRBV5-1 and TRBJ1-2; 7 bases match TRBD1. The CDR3 length is 16 residues. CDR1 and CDR2 (germline): SGHRS, YFSETQ. V shed 0 bases and J 3 bases; nucleotides not matched to a gene: 8. CDR3 nucleotide sequence: TGCGCCAGCAGCTTGGACTCGGGACAGATCCACTATGGCTACACCTTC. Its translation: CASSLDSGQIHYGYTF.

This rearrangement joins TRBV5-1 to TRBJ1-1, with D possibly being TRBD1 (6 bases). This CDR3 has 14 amino acids. Germline V gene data show CDR1 as SGHRS and CDR2 as YFSETQ. Trimming shortened V by 5 bases and J by 3 bases, and 14 bases separated the two germline ends. In nucleotides, the CDR3 is TGCGCCAGCAGTACTACAGGGATTGACACTGAAGCTTTCTTT. Translating it yields CASSTTGIDTEAFF.

This clone was detected once. The chain joins TRBV6-5 to TRBJ1-3; D is ambiguous. CDR1 is MNHEY, CDR2 SVGAGI, per germline. This CDR3 comprises 14 residues. The ends were cut back, 10 bases at V and 0 bases at J, with 13 bases in the middle. CDR3 sequence (DNA): TGTGCCACCTCGGACTTCAGCTCTGGAAACACCATATATTTT. The encoded protein is CATSDFSSGNTIYF.

The CDR3 DNA reads as TGTGCCAGCAGCGGGGGGTTCGTAGCCAAAAACATTCAGTACTTC. This encodes CASSGGFVAKNIQYF. The chain carries TRBV13 and TRBJ2-4, with D possibly TRBD2 on 6 matching bases. The CDR3 length is 15 residues. V lost 5 bases and J lost 0, with 11 bases in between. Germline V gene lookup returns CDR1 PRHDT and CDR2 FYEKMQ (reference sequence).

This clone was counted once. The rearrangement uses TRBV2 and TRBJ1-4, with a possible D match to TRBD1 (5 bases). Trimming took off 7 bases at V and 4 bases at J, with 13 bases between the two ends. The CDR3 length is 14 residues. The germline V gene encodes CDR1 SNHLY and CDR2 FYNNEI. The CDR3 reads CASKKEGLNEKLFF. The CDR3 DNA is TGTGCCAGCAAAAAGGAGGGGCTTAATGAAAAACTGTTTTTT.

CDR3 region: CASRGDWLIQETQYF. The CDR3 bases are TGTGCCAGCAGGGGGGACTGGTTAATTCAAGAGACCCAGTACTTC. The J gene is TRBJ2-5, the V gene TRBV6-1, with D possibly matching TRBD2 (6 bases). V was pared by 6 bases and J by 2 bases, with 16 bases between. CDR3 length: 15 residues. Germline V gives CDR1 MNHNS, CDR2 SASEGT.

The genes are TRBV9 and TRBJ2-2; no reliable D call. Looked up from germline, CDR1 is SGDLS and CDR2 is YYNGEE. This CDR3 has 12 residues. Trimming took off 0 bases at V and 7 bases at J, with 4 bases between the two ends. CDR3 DNA sequence: TGTGCCAGCAGCGTAGCTGTCGGGGAGCTGTTTTTT. This translates into CASSVAVGELFF.

The CDR3 protein is CASSVAGGVSSYNEQFF. The DNA for the CDR3 is TGTGCCAGCAGCGTAGCGGGAGGGGTTAGCTCCTACAATGAGCAGTTCTTC. The rearrangement joins TRBV9 to TRBJ2-1; 8 nucleotides agree with TRBD2. CDR1 SGDLS and CDR2 YYNGEE come from the germline V gene. This CDR3 is built from 17 residues. V was clipped by 0 bases and J by 0 bases; unmatched bases: 5.

A word on this clone: The junction does not match germline at one end; this may be a read error. The chain uses TRBV7-9 and TRBJ2-2; TRBD1 might be the D (6 bases). The CDR3 spans 14 residues. The germline V gene encodes CDR1 SEHNR and CDR2 FQNEAQ (reference sequence). The CDR3 sequence: CASSVRDNSGELFF. The CDR3 bases are TGTGCCAGCAGCGTTCGGGACAATTCCGGTGAGCTGTTTTTT.

The chain combines TRBV19 with TRBJ2-5, with 9 bases fitting TRBD1. CDR1 is LNHDA and CDR2 is SQIVND in the germline V gene (reference sequence). This CDR3 is built from 13 residues. Trimming cost V 6 bases and J 10 bases; bases outside gene matches: 9. CDR3 DNA: TGTGCCAGTAGCCGACAGGGGGGAGGGGGCCAGTACTTC. It specifies CASSRQGGGGQYF.

The chain carries TRBV5-1 and TRBJ2-3, with 11 bases identical to TRBD2. V was clipped by 4 bases and J by 1 base; unmatched bases: 5. The CDR3 totals 16 residues. Germline loops: CDR1 SGHRS, CDR2 YFSETQ. The DNA for the CDR3 is TGCGCCAGCAGCACTACGACTAGCGGGGGCACAGATACGCAGTATTTT. This sequence encodes CASSTTTSGGTDTQYF.

The chain employs TRBV6-5 and TRBJ1-2; 7 bases agree with TRBD1. V was pared by 7 bases and J by 6 bases, with 8 bases of the junction left unmatched. The CDR3 contains 13 residues. Germline values: CDR1 MNHEY, CDR2 SVGAGI. CDR3 region: CASKRGQLDGYTF. CDR3 DNA: TGTGCCAGCAAGAGGGGACAGTTGGATGGCTACACCTTC.

This rearrangement joins TRBV6-1 to TRBJ1-5; tentative D call: TRBD1 (5 bases). The germline gives CDR1 MNHNS, CDR2 SASEGT. The CDR3 totals 12 residues. The CDR3 nucleotides read TGTGTCACAGGAAGGGTAATGCAGCCCCAGCATTTT. Translated, it gives CVTGRVMQPQHF.

The sample holds one count of this clone. The V and J genes are TRBV2 and TRBJ2-7; TRBD1 agrees at 9 bases. The ends lost 7 bases at V and 4 bases at J; junction bases unmatched: 8. CDR3 size: 14 residues. CDR1 is SNHLY, CDR2 FYNNEI, per germline. In DNA form, the CDR3 reads TGTGCCAGCAACGTGGGAGGACAGGGGTACGAGCAGTACTTC. Its protein product is CASNVGGQGYEQYF.

J is TRBJ2-7 and V is TRBV30; 7 bases line up with TRBD1. With V trimmed by 2 bases and J by 6 bases, 10 bases remained unmatched. This CDR3 has 14 residues. CDR1 is GTSNPN and CDR2 is SVGIG in the germline V gene (reference sequence). The CDR3 is CAWSRDSVPLEQYF. DNA for the CDR3: TGTGCCTGGAGTCGGGACAGTGTTCCTCTCGAGCAGTACTTC.